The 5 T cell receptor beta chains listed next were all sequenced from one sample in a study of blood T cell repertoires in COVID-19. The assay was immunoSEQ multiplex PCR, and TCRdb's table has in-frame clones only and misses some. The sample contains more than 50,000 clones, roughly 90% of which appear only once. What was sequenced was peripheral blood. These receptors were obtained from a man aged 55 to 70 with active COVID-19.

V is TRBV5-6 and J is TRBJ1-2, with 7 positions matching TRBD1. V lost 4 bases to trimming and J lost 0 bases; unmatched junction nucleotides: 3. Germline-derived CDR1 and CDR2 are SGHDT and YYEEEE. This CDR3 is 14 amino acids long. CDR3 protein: CASSPTGTNYGYTF. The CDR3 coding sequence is TGTGCCAGCAGCCCGACAGGGACTAACTATGGCTACACCTTC.

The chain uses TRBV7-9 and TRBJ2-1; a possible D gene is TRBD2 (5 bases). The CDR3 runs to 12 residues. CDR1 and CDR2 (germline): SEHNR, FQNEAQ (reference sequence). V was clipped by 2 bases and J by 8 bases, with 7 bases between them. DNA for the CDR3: TGTGCCAGCAGCTTAATCGGGGATGAGCAGTTCTTC. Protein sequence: CASSLIGDEQFF.

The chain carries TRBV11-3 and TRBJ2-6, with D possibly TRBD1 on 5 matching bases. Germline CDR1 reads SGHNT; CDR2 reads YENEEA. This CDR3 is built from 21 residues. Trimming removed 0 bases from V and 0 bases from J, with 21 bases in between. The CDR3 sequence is CASSLDWGSGWFGSGANVLTF. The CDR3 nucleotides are TGTGCCAGCAGCTTAGATTGGGGATCAGGGTGGTTTGGCTCTGGGGCCAACGTCCTGACTTTC.

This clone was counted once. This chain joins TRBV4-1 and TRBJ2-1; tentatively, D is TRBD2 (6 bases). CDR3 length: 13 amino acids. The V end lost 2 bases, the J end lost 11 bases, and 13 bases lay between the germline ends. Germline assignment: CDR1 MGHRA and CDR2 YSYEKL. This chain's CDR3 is CASSQIPGLQQFF. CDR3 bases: TGCGCCAGCAGCCAAATCCCGGGACTGCAGCAGTTCTTC.

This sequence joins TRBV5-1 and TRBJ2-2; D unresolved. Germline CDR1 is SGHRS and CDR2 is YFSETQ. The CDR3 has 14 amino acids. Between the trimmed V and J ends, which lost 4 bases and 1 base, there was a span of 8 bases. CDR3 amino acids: CASSPGRNTGELFF. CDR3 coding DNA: TGCGCCAGCAGCCCCGGTAGGAACACCGGGGAGCTGTTTTTT.